Given below is one T cell receptor beta chain in context. This record comes from a study of technical replicates of blood from several donors. Using immunoSEQ multiplex PCR, the repertoire was profiled, and TCRdb retains in-frame clones only, with some absent. The table includes about 62,000 clones, around 92% detected once. The sample taken for sequencing was PBMCs. The clonotype comes from a human donor in good health. Some clones in this sample may be carry-over from other donors' samples.

The CDR3 sequence: CASSGDTYNEQFF. The DNA for the CDR3 is TGTGCCAGCAGTGGGGACACATACAATGAGCAGTTCTTC. The gene calls are TRBV11-3 and TRBJ2-1, with D possibly being TRBD1 (6 bases). Trimming stripped 6 bases from V and 4 bases from J, with 10 bases between. The germline CDR1 and CDR2 sequences are SGHNT and YENEEA. The CDR3 covers 13 residues. Together with reference TRBV11-3 and TRBJ2-1, the CDR3 gives the full variable domain: EAGVVQSPRYKIIEKKQPVAFWCNPISGHNTLYWYLQNLGQGPELLIRYENEEAVDDSQLPKDRFSAERLKGVDSTLKIQPAELGDSAVYLCASSGDTYNEQFFGPGTRLTVL.